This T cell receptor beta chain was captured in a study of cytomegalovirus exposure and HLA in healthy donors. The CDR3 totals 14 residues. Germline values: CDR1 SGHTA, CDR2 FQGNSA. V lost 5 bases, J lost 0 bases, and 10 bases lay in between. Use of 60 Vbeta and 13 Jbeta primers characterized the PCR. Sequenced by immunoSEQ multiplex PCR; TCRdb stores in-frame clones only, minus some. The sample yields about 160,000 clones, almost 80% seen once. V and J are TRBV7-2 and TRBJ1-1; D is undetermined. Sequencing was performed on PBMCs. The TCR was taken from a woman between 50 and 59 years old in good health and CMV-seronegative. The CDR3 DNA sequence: TGTGCCAGCAGCCAGACAAGTTTGAACACTGAAGCTTTCTTT. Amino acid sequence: CASSQTSLNTEAFF. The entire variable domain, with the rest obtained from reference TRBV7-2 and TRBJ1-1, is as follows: GAGVSQSPSNKVTEKGKDVELRCDPISGHTALYWYRQSLGQGLEFLIYFQGNSAPDKSGLPSDRFSAERTGGSVSTLTIQRTQQEDSAVYLCASSQTSLNTEAFFGQGTRLTVV.